This T cell receptor (beta chain) was identified during a study of cytomegalovirus exposure and HLA in healthy donors. The PCR employed 60 Vbeta primers together with 13 Jbeta primers. Clones were sequenced by immunoSEQ multiplex PCR, and TCRdb holds only the in-frame ones, with some missing. The repertoire holds some 200,000 clones, with around 78% as singletons. With regard to this clone: Its specificity is unknown.

Germline trimming cut 8 bases from V and 5 bases from J; bases unmatched to any gene: 7. The CDR3 is 13 amino acids. Germline-derived CDR1 and CDR2 are KGHSH and LQKENI. Study results and caveats: Some V segments, including TRBV6-2 and TRBV6-3, were excluded as indistinguishable. It was likely that a cluster of highly shared sequence variants was a sequencing artifact. Previously analyzed data showed that most TCR beta V segments were productive at a frequency of about 90% or about 30%.

This TCR derives from a woman in her twenties or thirties in good health and CMV-seropositive. The sample was PBMCs. The gene calls are TRBV18 and TRBJ2-5; 8 positions agree with TRBD1. CDR3 nucleotide sequence: TGTGCCAGCCTAAATCGACAGGGGGAGACCCAGTACTTC. This sequence encodes CASLNRQGETQYF. The variable domain in full, completed from reference TRBV18 and TRBJ2-5, reads NAGVMQNPRHLVRRRGQEARLRCSPMKGHSHVYWYRQLPEEGLKFMVYLQKENIIDESGMPKERFSAEFPKEGPSILRIQQVVRGDSAAYFCASLNRQGETQYFGPGTRLLVL.